This T cell receptor beta chain came from a study of shared clonotypes between healthy human individuals (TCRdb year 2020). For the wider study: A couple of women and three men aged 18 to 49 years were included in the cohort. For each donor, three plates each were used for CD4 naive and CD4 memory, two plates were used for CD8 naive, and one plate was used for CD8 memory. To estimate repertoire size and how much clonotype sharing occurs between individuals, the study deeply sequenced the blood TCR repertoires of five healthy adults. Different laboratories and diverse techniques were used to prepare libraries and sequence TCR repertoires, to increase sequencing depth and limit assay-specific biases. Each donor's leukapheresis produced roughly between roughly 0.94 and 9.5 billion PBMCs. What the work shows at the level of the full study, not this receptor alone: The small number of donors limited the genetic and exposure-history diversity represented. Rarefaction of sorted-subset datasets indicated incomplete sequencing despite the large sequencing depth. When several donors were compared, the shared fraction of clonotypes was roughly 5% for naive CD4, 3.5% to 4% for naive CD8, 2% to 2.5% for memory CD4, and 0.3% to 0.5% for memory CD8. Pairwise subsampling led to the expectation that sequencing depth would affect the degree of clonotype sharing among donors. Higher generation probabilities were observed for clonotypes shared by all four sorted-subset donors than for non-shared clonotypes. Sampling was restricted to blood, and TCR repertoires in tissues likely differ from the TCR repertoires found in blood. Naive subsets generally had larger estimated clonotype richness than memory subsets did.

Remarks on this clone: The antigen it recognizes is unknown. The sample holds no much larger clone one base away, and base qualities are not on file.

The junction shows trimming of 2 bases on V and 5 bases on J, plus 6 bases between the germline ends. The germline V gene sets CDR1 to MDHEN and CDR2 to SYDVKM. Counted from cysteine to phenylalanine, this CDR3 has 12 amino acids. Left in the record is the CDR3 DNA by itself, 36 bases read in frame from the first base. The donors were healthy, HIV-negative adults who had no recently reported acute infections or vaccinations. Every donor was a Caucasian adult living in Nashville, Tennessee, USA. CD4+ T cells were enriched through magnetic negative selection, after which naive cells were positively selected on CD45RA and the remaining negative fraction served as the memory subset. Blood was obtained by leukapheresis, after which PBMCs were separated by Ficoll-Histopaque density gradient centrifugation and cryopreserved in liquid nitrogen vapor phase. Analytical flow cytometry was used to check the purity and quantity of each magnetically sorted T cell population. From each sorted fraction, genomic DNA was isolated and quantified by UV absorbance on a Nanodrop 2000c.

TCR CDR3 regions were amplified from genomic DNA by multiplex PCR using the deep immunoSEQ assay. Genomic DNA extracted from each cell subset was distributed evenly over all wells of several immunoSEQ 96-well plates, and each plate served as one replicate. For sorted subsets, each replicate PCR was loaded with 200 ng genomic DNA, equivalent to 30,000 or so T cell genomes. The purified libraries were quantified using a Qubit 3.0 fluorometer, sized with a Bioanalyzer 2100, and then quantified again using the KAPA Library Quantification kit. Every immunoSEQ 96-well plate was sequenced on a dedicated single-read 150-cycle Illumina NextSeq 550 flow cell. For the original study's pipeline: The immunoSEQ output contained only junctional sequences without quality scores, so filtering could not match that applied to full-length reads. Sequences were annotated with PyIR, a Python wrapper for IgBLAST v1.9, using IMGT germline references to assign V/J genes and CDR3. Any read was removed if the V/J assignment was weak (E-value above 1e-6), the CDR3 was missing, or the read contained stop codons, out-of-frame junctions, or ambiguous translated residues. A V3J clonotype was defined by an identical inferred V gene, J gene, and CDR3 amino acid sequence. Percentage overlap between repertoires was calculated by dividing the number of shared unique clonotypes by the size of the smaller repertoire. Three approaches were used to assess repertoire richness: RTK rarefaction, the Chao1 estimator, and Recon v2.1 estimates of unobserved clonotypes. Generation probabilities were computed with OLGA for all TCRbeta clonotypes obtained by the gDNA method from a handful of donors. As stored in TCRdb, this immuneACCESS dataset retains in-frame rearrangements with V and J assigned. A fraction of the clones does not appear; measured against another copy, unresolved V genes explain less than half of the discrepancy, and the remainder lacks a known reason. Clonal size and the V and J genes are those of that table, whereas D and trimming came from the DNA. This sample has about 770,000 clones in its table, and approximately 72% of those were observed once. Under 2% of the sample is taken by the ten largest.

This sequence originates from a woman in her thirties in good health. The chain couples TRBV28 to TRBJ2-5; no D segment can be confidently identified. Material: memory CD4+ T cells sorted from blood. In the paper's terms, the cell subset or site label means: CD45RA-negative fraction. The DNA sequence is as follows: TGTGCCAGCAGTTTACTGGGGGAGACCCAGTACTTC. Translated, this gives CASSLLGETQYF.